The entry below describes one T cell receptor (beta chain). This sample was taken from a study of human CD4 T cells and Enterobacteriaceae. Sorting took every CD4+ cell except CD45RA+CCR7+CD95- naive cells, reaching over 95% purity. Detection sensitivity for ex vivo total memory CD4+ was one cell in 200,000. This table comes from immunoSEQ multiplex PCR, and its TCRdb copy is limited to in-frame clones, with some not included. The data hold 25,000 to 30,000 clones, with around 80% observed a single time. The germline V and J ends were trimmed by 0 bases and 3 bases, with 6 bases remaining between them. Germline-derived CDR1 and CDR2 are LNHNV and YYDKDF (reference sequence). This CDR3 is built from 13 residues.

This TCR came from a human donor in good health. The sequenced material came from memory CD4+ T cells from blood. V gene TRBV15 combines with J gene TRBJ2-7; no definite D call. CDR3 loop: CATSRDTGYEQYF. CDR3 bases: TGTGCCACCAGCAGAGATACGGGCTACGAGCAGTACTTC.